The following is a T cell receptor beta chain sequence with its context. Only in-frame clones appear in the TCRdb table, and some are missing; sequencing was by immunoSEQ multiplex PCR. This sample has about 72,000 clones; roughly nine tenths occur once, and the top ten carry about an eighth. Germline V gene lookup returns CDR1 MNHNS and CDR2 SASEGT. There are 15 residues in the CDR3. Trimming cost V 8 bases and J 0 bases; bases outside gene matches: 9. The sample originates from a study of OX40 agonist ivuxolimab in advanced cancers. The J gene is TRBJ2-7, the V gene TRBV6-1, with TRBD1 matching 8 bases. The sequence derives from an adult with an advanced solid tumor such as melanoma, head and neck, liver or kidney cancer. The material was CD4+ or CD8+ T cells sorted from blood, obtained in a trial of the OX40 agonist ivuxolimab. DNA for the CDR3: TGTGCCAGCCGAGACTGGACAGGGAGCTCCTACGAGCAGTACTTC. Translation gives CASRDWTGSSYEQYF.